These 22 T cell receptor beta chains came from one sample sequenced in a study of vaccination and CD4 T cells after COVID-19 (dated by TCRdb to 2022 to 2024). Their antigens are not known. Library preparation was by PCR. The instrument given in TCRdb is Illumina iSeq 100. DNA from cultured CD4+ T cells underwent TCR sequencing with the Oncomine TCR Beta short-read assay at the Johns Hopkins FTIC core. The raw public reads went through TCRdb reprocessing: fastp at Q25, MiXCR clone calling, in-frame beta chains kept. Every CDR3 protein is listed once, alongside the most common genes and DNA of its rows. In all, the sample holds just under 20,000 distinct CDR3 sequences, and around 66% of those were seen once. The top ten clones comprise about 7.1% of the sample. What this sample's treatment or condition label stands for: roughly ten-day PBMC culture with coronavirus spike peptide pools or control peptides (ViraFEST assay).

The sample comprised CD4+ T cells from blood, cultured in vitro. The origin of the receptors is a human donor who had recovered from COVID-19.

This clonotype has more than one count but fewer than ten. CDR3 in amino acids: CATSRAETAYGYTF. The CDR3 DNA reads TGTGCCACCAGCAGAGCTGAGACAGCCTATGGCTACACCTTC. The chain recombines TRBV15 with TRBJ1-2; TRBD1 might be the D (5 bases). Trimming left V 1 base short and J 4 bases short, with 10 bases between. The CDR3 length is 14 residues. Germline-derived CDR1 and CDR2 are LNHNV and YYDKDF (reference sequence). Variable domain in full (rest from reference TRBV15 and TRBJ1-2): DAMVIQNPRYQVTQFGKPVTLSCSQTLNHNVMYWYQQKSSQAPKLLFHYYDKDFNNEADTPDNFQSRRPNTSFCFLDIRSPGLGDTAMYLCATSRAETAYGYTFGSGTRLTVV.

V and J are TRBV19 and TRBJ2-5, with TRBD1 as a possible D gene (5 bases). The CDR3 runs to 15 residues. Germline CDR1 LNHDA, CDR2 SQIVND (reference sequence). The V gene lost 4 bases and the J gene lost 2 bases, with 14 bases spanning the gap. The CDR3 protein is CASSSGDSTQETQYF. The DNA for the CDR3 is TGTGCCAGTAGTAGCGGTGACAGTACACAAGAGACCCAGTACTTC.

This clonotype was observed a few times. The chain carries TRBV6-5 and TRBJ1-2; D unresolved. Germline CDR1 reads MNHEY; CDR2 reads SVGAGI. Trimming pared 0 bases from V and 8 bases from J, leaving 19 bases between. This CDR3 contains 16 residues. The CDR3 region is CASSYSGSTSSGGYTF. The DNA for the CDR3 is TGTGCCAGCAGTTACTCGGGAAGTACCTCGAGTGGGGGCTACACCTTC.

This clonotype was counted between two and nine times. The chain couples TRBV20-1 to TRBJ1-2; 8 nucleotides match TRBD1. V gave up 1 base and J gave up 9 bases; unmatched junction bases: 10. Germline V gives CDR1 DFQATT, CDR2 SNEGSKA (reference sequence). The CDR3 loop spans 14 amino acids. The CDR3 reads CSARADRVGTSYTF. CDR3 in DNA: TGCAGTGCTAGAGCGGACAGGGTCGGGACGAGCTACACCTTC.

This clonotype was picked up one time. The genes are TRBV20-1 and TRBJ1-1; TRBD1 matches at 8 bases. Germline trimming cut 5 bases from V and 0 bases from J; bases unmatched to any gene: 11. Per the germline V gene, CDR1 is DFQATT and CDR2 is SNEGSKA (reference sequence). The CDR3 covers 16 residues. CDR3 loop: CSAPARTGTLNTEAFF. The CDR3, as DNA: TGCAGTGCTCCCGCTAGGACAGGGACATTGAACACTGAAGCTTTCTTT.

By share of the sample, this clonotype is medium-sized (0.01 to 0.1%). V gene TRBV19 combines with J gene TRBJ2-2; no definite D call. This CDR3 comprises 14 residues. Germline-derived CDR1 and CDR2 are LNHDA and SQIVND (reference sequence). The V and J ends lost 0 bases and 4 bases respectively, with 6 bases between them. The CDR3 is CASSIEVPTGELFF. The CDR3 bases are TGTGCCAGTAGTATAGAGGTACCCACCGGGGAGCTGTTTTTT.

The genes are TRBV7-2 and TRBJ2-7, with D tentatively TRBD2 (5 bases). There are 14 residues in the CDR3. Trimming removed 3 bases at V and 9 bases at J, with 18 bases between. Germline lookup yields CDR1 SGHTA and CDR2 FQGNSA. The CDR3 loop reads CASSFIASNPGQYF. CDR3 nucleotide sequence: TGTGCCAGCAGCTTTATTGCTAGCAATCCGGGGCAGTACTTC.

J is TRBJ2-5 and V is TRBV9; 9 bases are shared with TRBD2. The CDR3 runs 16 residues. V shed 3 bases and J 4 bases; nucleotides not matched to a gene: 10. Germline V CDR1 and CDR2: SGDLS, YYNGEE. The CDR3 protein is CASSAGRGLAGETQYF. CDR3 bases: TGTGCCAGCAGCGCAGGCCGGGGACTAGCCGGAGAGACCCAGTACTTC.

The chain has TRBV5-6 and TRBJ2-1; D possibly matches TRBD1 or TRBD2 (5 bases each). This CDR3 is 15 amino acids long. Germline assignment: CDR1 SGHDT and CDR2 YYEEEE. Trimming took off 0 bases at V and 9 bases at J, with 16 bases between the two ends. DNA of the CDR3: TGTGCCAGCAGCTTGGCCGGGACCCGGGACCTTGAGCAGTTCTTC. Translating it yields CASSLAGTRDLEQFF.

This chain uses TRBV28 with TRBJ1-1, with 7 nucleotides matching TRBD1. The CDR3 sequence is 15 residues long. The J segment lost 4 bases and the V segment lost 6 bases, leaving 11 bases of the junction unmatched. Germline assignment: CDR1 MDHEN and CDR2 SYDVKM. CDR3 sequence reads: CASSSAGGVITEAFF. DNA of the CDR3: TGTGCCAGCAGCTCGGCAGGGGGAGTGATCACTGAAGCTTTCTTT.

This clonotype was counted only a few times. This rearrangement joins TRBV24-1 to TRBJ2-3; no reliable D call. V lost 3 bases and J lost 1, with 16 bases in between. CDR3 length: 17 residues. Germline V gene sequence: CDR1 KGHDR, CDR2 SFDVKD. The CDR3 DNA sequence: TGTGCCACCAGTGATCCCCGGGCCCTAGGGCGCACAGATACGCAGTATTTT. This translates into CATSDPRALGRTDTQYF.

The rearrangement links TRBV20-1 to TRBJ2-7; D gene ambiguous. Germline values: CDR1 DFQATT, CDR2 SNEGSKA (reference sequence). Trimming shortened V by 6 bases and J by 4 bases, and 22 bases separated the two germline ends. CDR3 length: 15 amino acids. CDR3 nucleotide sequence: TGCAGTGCCGTTACGGAGCGACAACTTCCTTACGAGCAGTACTTC. Protein sequence: CSAVTERQLPYEQYF.

The genes are TRBV6-5 and TRBJ1-6, with a possible D match to TRBD1 (6 bases). The length of the CDR3 is 16 residues. Trimming cost V 0 bases and J 9 bases, with 15 bases left between them. CDR1 and CDR2 from the germline V gene are MNHEY and SVGAGI. CDR3 loop: CASSYSTQTGVSPLHF. The DNA of the CDR3 is TGTGCCAGCAGTTACTCGACCCAGACAGGTGTTTCACCCCTCCACTTT.

The rearrangement links TRBV27 to TRBJ1-5; D is undetermined. There are 14 residues in the CDR3. CDR1 and CDR2 (germline): MNHEY, SMNVEV (reference sequence). The V gene lost 3 bases and the J gene lost 4 bases, with 10 bases spanning the gap. CDR3 nucleotide sequence: TGTGCCAGCAGTTTGTACGGGTTGAATCAGCCCCAGCATTTT. Translation: CASSLYGLNQPQHF.

The chain combines TRBV12-3 or TRBV12-4 with TRBJ1-1; TRBD1 agrees at 7 bases. The trim removed 8 bases at V and 5 bases at J, leaving 14 bases unmatched. There are 15 residues in the CDR3. For the CDR3, the DNA is TGTGCCAGCGCCCCCCTGGGAAAGGGGGCGACTGAAGCTTTCTTT. It codes for CASAPLGKGATEAFF.

The chain links TRBV21-1 to TRBJ1-1. TRBV21-1 is annotated as a pseudogene. This CDR3 comprises 13 residues. The CDR3 reads CASSKAKNTEAFF. CDR3 sequence (DNA): TGTGCCAGCAGCAAAGCAAAGAACACTGAAGCTTTCTTT.

The V and J genes are TRBV25-1 and TRBJ2-7; the match to TRBD1 covers 9 bases. The CDR3 runs 18 residues. V lost 5 bases to trimming and J lost 2 bases; unmatched junction nucleotides: 16. Germline assignment: CDR1 MGHDK and CDR2 SYGVNS. The CDR3 DNA is TGTGCCAGCAGTCCCTATTTCGGGGACAGGGCCATGACCTACGAGCAGTACTTC. Protein product: CASSPYFGDRAMTYEQYF.

This clonotype was seen more than once but under ten times. The chain carries TRBV10-1 and TRBJ2-2, with D tentatively TRBD1 or TRBD2 (5 bases each). V was pared by 2 bases and J by 6 bases, with 7 bases between. CDR1 and CDR2 (germline): WNHNN, SYGVQD (reference sequence). The CDR3 has 13 amino acids. Written as DNA, the CDR3 is TGCGCCAGCAGTGAGAGGGACCCCGGGGAGCTGTTTTTT. It encodes CASSERDPGELFF.

Comments on this clonotype: Germline is not matched at one junction end, which may reflect a read error. The V and J genes are TRBV20-1 and TRBJ1-6; D is perhaps TRBD1 (5 bases). The CDR3 runs 14 residues. Germline loops: CDR1 DFQATT, CDR2 SNEGSKA (reference sequence). The CDR3 sequence: CSARRGSFNSPLHF. The CDR3 bases are TGCAGTGCTAGAAGGGGATCCTTTAATTCACCCCTCCACTTT.

The sample holds a few counts of this clonotype. The V and J genes are TRBV27 and TRBJ1-3; D is ambiguous. Germline CDR1 MNHEY, CDR2 SMNVEV (reference sequence). This CDR3 is 13 amino acids long. V dropped 5 bases and J dropped 2 bases, with 7 bases sitting between them. CDR3 nucleotide sequence: TGTGCCAGCAGTCTCAATACTGGAAACACCATATATTTT. Translated, it gives CASSLNTGNTIYF.

This clonotype occurred a few times. The gene calls are TRBV20-1 and TRBJ1-5; TRBD1 matches 9 bases. The CDR3 is made up of 14 amino acids. The ends lost 5 bases at V and 0 bases at J; junction bases unmatched: 2. Germline V gene lookup returns CDR1 DFQATT and CDR2 SNEGSKA (reference sequence). The CDR3 loop reads CSALQGASNQPQHF. DNA for the CDR3: TGCAGTGCTTTACAGGGGGCTAGCAATCAGCCCCAGCATTTT.

The chain joins TRBV20-1 to TRBJ2-4; TRBD2 aligns across 7 bases. V lost 0 bases to trimming and J lost 6 bases; unmatched junction nucleotides: 5. The germline gives CDR1 DFQATT, CDR2 SNEGSKA (reference sequence). This CDR3 has 14 amino acids. The DNA of the CDR3 is TGCAGTGCTAGAGATCCGGGGGGATTAAACATTCAGTACTTC. This translates into CSARDPGGLNIQYF.